This T cell receptor beta chain was found in a study of cytomegalovirus exposure and HLA in healthy donors. Study findings and constraints: Prior analysis indicated that the majority of TCR beta V segments exhibited productivity approximately 90% or approximately 30% of the time. Presence/absence analyses took donor sequencing depth as roughly uniform. With later analysis, a missense DCLRE1C variant became linked to TCR beta V- and J-gene trimming.

Though nominally healthy at sampling, donors likely had unrecorded immune exposures. The CDR3 is made up of 16 amino acids. The V end was cut by 6 bases, the J end by 1 base, with 14 bases between. Per the germline V gene, CDR1 is SGDLS and CDR2 is YYNGEE. This clone showed up just once. Antigen: not known. PCR amplification relied on 60 Vbeta primers (plus 13 Jbeta primers). Sequencing used immunoSEQ multiplex PCR; TCRdb keeps in-frame clones, though not all of them. The sample has around 120,000 clones, 75% to 90% seen once. This TCR was recovered from a young man in good health and CMV-seronegative. The source material was PBMCs. The chain employs TRBV9 and TRBJ2-6; perhaps TRBD1 as D (6 bases). The CDR3 DNA follows: TGTGCCAGCACCCGACTTACAGGGTCTGGGGCCAACGTCCTGACTTTC. Residues: CASTRLTGSGANVLTF. The full variable domain, rest sourced from reference TRBV9 and TRBJ2-6, is DSGVTQTPKHLITATGQRVTLRCSPRSGDLSVYWYQQSLDQGLQFLIQYYNGEERAKGNILERFSAQQFPDLHSELNLSSLELGDSALYFCASTRLTGSGANVLTFGAGSRLTVL.